Described below is a single T cell receptor beta chain sequence and its context. Its antigen is not known. This CDR3 spans 14 amino acids. The junction had 7 bases not matched to a gene; V was cut back by 4 bases and J by 5 bases. Germline V gene data show CDR1 as SGHRS and CDR2 as YFSETQ. The entry originates in a study of blood T cells in healthy people across ages. A sample-barcoded 5' primer and a J-beta primer mix were used in a second PCR of roughly 7 to 12 cycles. Each CDR3 protein gets one entry after TCRdb re-called the 5' RACE reads with MiXCR. The repertoire holds about 1 million distinct CDR3 sequences, with roughly 45% as singletons. Study conclusions and caveats: A strong correlation was seen between TCR beta diversity and naive T cell percentage. It was held that the diversity estimates obtained from one million T cells were underestimates. Naive CD4+ cells and diversity were both higher in long-lived donors than in aged donors.

Sequencing was carried out using blood. This sequence joins TRBV5-1 and TRBJ2-5; 8 bases agree with TRBD2. The receptor's source is a woman aged 55-69 years in good health. CDR3 sequence: CASSVGLVRETQYF. CDR3 DNA: TGCGCCAGCAGCGTGGGACTAGTTAGGGAGACCCAGTACTTC.